This T cell receptor beta chain was observed in a study of blood T cell repertoires in COVID-19. With 7 bases removed from V and 4 bases from J, the gap between germline ends came to 11 bases. In germline, CDR1 is MNHEY, CDR2 SVGAGI. This CDR3 contains 13 residues. The table came from immunoSEQ multiplex PCR; TCRdb's copy has only in-frame clones and leaves some out. There are 150,000 to 200,000 clones in the sample; 86% occur only once, and 20% to 25% lies in the top ten. This chain uses TRBV6-5 with TRBJ1-5, with D perhaps TRBD1 (5 bases). Material for sequencing was PBMCs or T cells enriched from blood (not recorded which). The TCR originated in a middle-aged woman in a cohort exposed to, infected with or recovered from COVID-19 (not recorded which). The CDR3 loop is CASNPGTNQPQHF. As DNA, the CDR3 is TGTGCCAGCAATCCCGGGACTAATCAGCCCCAGCATTTT.